The clone carrying this TCR beta chain was counted ten times or more. Germline V gene sequence: CDR1 SGHTA, CDR2 FQGNSA. The CDR3 runs to 14 residues. The V gene lost 5 bases and the J gene lost 5 bases, with 15 bases spanning the gap. The data were obtained in a study of T-cell memory formation after mild COVID-19. MiXCR was run by TCRdb on the 5' RACE reads, yielding one entry per CDR3 protein. This table holds around 260,000 distinct CDR3 sequences, around 16% found once. The sequencing sample was made of PBMCs or a T cell subset sorted from them (not recorded which). The chain has TRBV7-2 and TRBJ2-5; no reliable D call. The origin of this receptor is a man between 18 and 29 years old who had mild COVID-19 (a few samples of this study predate the infection). Cell type and time point are not known. The CDR3 DNA reads TGTGCCAGCAGCCCACCTTCTCCGTGGGAGACCCAGTACTTC. Its translation: CASSPPSPWETQYF.